This passage covers 24 T cell receptor beta chains from one sample sequenced in a study of PD-L1 blockade in urothelial cancer. Clones were read by immunoSEQ multiplex PCR, and TCRdb kept only the in-frame ones, dropping some. The sample includes about 24,000 clones, roughly 89% of them seen just once. Here the sequenced sample was PBMCs, taken around atezolizumab (anti-PD-L1) treatment. The receptors were gathered from a man over 45 with urothelial cancer.

This chain links TRBV7-2 with TRBJ2-1; a weak D match, TRBD2 (7 bases). The germline V gene encodes CDR1 SGHTA and CDR2 FQGNSA. The length of the CDR3 is 16 residues. The V end lost 5 bases, the J end lost 2 bases, and 16 bases lay between the germline ends. Written as DNA, the CDR3 is TGTGCCAGCAGCCCGAGGGGGGGCCATCCCTACAATGAGCAGTTCTTC. Protein sequence: CASSPRGGHPYNEQFF.

The gene calls are TRBV28 and TRBJ1-2; D is undetermined. Trimming took 10 bases from V and 8 from J, leaving 14 bases between them. Germline V gene sequence: CDR1 MDHEN, CDR2 SYDVKM. This CDR3 has 11 amino acids. CDR3 residues: CATRITSGYTF. The DNA for the CDR3 is TGTGCCACCCGGATCACTAGCGGCTACACCTTC.

The chain links TRBV11-2 to TRBJ2-7; 8 nucleotides line up with TRBD2. Germline lookup yields CDR1 SGHAT and CDR2 FQNNGV. After removal of 2 bases from V and 7 bases from J, the junction contained 10 bases not matched to a gene. The CDR3 runs to 15 residues. The DNA of the CDR3 is TGTGCCAGCAGCTTAAAATTGCGGGAGGCAGGAGAGCAGTACTTC. The encoded protein is CASSLKLREAGEQYF.

Here the CDR3 reads CASTGHGPGNTIYF. DNA for the CDR3: TGTGCCAGCACCGGACACGGTCCTGGAAACACCATATATTTT. The rearrangement uses TRBV6-5 and TRBJ1-3; weak D call: TRBD1 (5 bases). The CDR3 is 14 amino acids. Per the germline V gene, CDR1 is MNHEY and CDR2 is SVGAGI. V lost 7 bases, J lost 2 bases, and 12 bases lay in between.

CDR3 sequence reads: CASSLRAGLSRETQYF. CDR3 DNA: TGTGCCAGCAGCCTAAGAGCCGGACTCTCAAGGGAGACCCAGTACTTC. V usage is TRBV7-9 and J usage is TRBJ2-5; tentative D call: TRBD2 (5 bases). Germline values: CDR1 SEHNR, CDR2 FQNEAQ (reference sequence). Trimming took 5 bases from V and 5 from J, leaving 21 bases between them. CDR3 length: 16 residues.

The chain has TRBV6-4 and TRBJ1-1, with a weak D call TRBD1 (6 bases). The CDR3 sequence is 15 residues long. CDR1 is MRHNA, CDR2 SNTAGT, per germline. Trimming removed 4 bases from V and 4 bases from J, with 16 bases in between. As DNA, the CDR3 is TGTGCCAGCAGTGTCGAGGGGGGGCTCAGCACTGAAGCTTTCTTT. Protein product: CASSVEGGLSTEAFF.

The chain uses TRBV5-6 and TRBJ2-5, with 10 positions matching TRBD2. Germline lookup yields CDR1 SGHDT and CDR2 YYEEEE. The CDR3 totals 16 residues. V lost 1 base to trimming and J lost 4 bases; unmatched junction nucleotides: 7. The CDR3 bases are TGTGCCAGCAGCTTGTTCGGACTAGCGGCCACAGAGACCCAGTACTTC. It codes for CASSLFGLAATETQYF.

V and J are TRBV9 and TRBJ2-1; tentatively, D is TRBD2 (5 bases). CDR1 is SGDLS and CDR2 is YYNGEE in the germline V gene. This CDR3 is 12 amino acids long. V was trimmed by 4 bases and J by 7 bases, leaving 9 bases between them. The CDR3, as DNA: TGTGCCAGCAGCCCGAGGAGGAATGAGCAGTTCTTC. This sequence encodes CASSPRRNEQFF.

V gene TRBV19 combines with J gene TRBJ2-3; 12 positions match TRBD2. This CDR3 is built from 16 residues. The junction had 5 bases not matched to a gene; V was cut back by 5 bases and J by 2 bases. CDR1 is LNHDA and CDR2 is SQIVND in the germline V gene (reference sequence). The CDR3 nucleotides are TGTGCCAGTAGTCGTACTAGCGGGGGGCCCACAGATACGCAGTATTTT. It specifies CASSRTSGGPTDTQYF. Variable domain in full (rest from reference TRBV19 and TRBJ2-3): DGGITQSPKYLFRKEGQNVTLSCEQNLNHDAMYWYRQDPGQGLRLIYYSQIVNDFQKGDIAEGYSVSREKKESFPLTVTSAQKNPTAFYLCASSRTSGGPTDTQYFGPGTRLTVL.

The rearrangement uses TRBV30 and TRBJ1-2; D not certain. V lost 2 bases to trimming and J lost 8 bases, with 15 bases between them. This CDR3 spans 13 amino acids. From germline, CDR1 is GTSNPN and CDR2 SVGIG (reference sequence). The CDR3 spells CAWSMGLAAGYTF. For the CDR3, the DNA is TGTGCCTGGAGTATGGGTCTCGCGGCGGGCTACACCTTC.

The rearrangement uses TRBV6-5 and TRBJ2-7; TRBD1 matches at 9 bases. Per the germline V gene, CDR1 is MNHEY and CDR2 is SVGAGI. This CDR3 comprises 14 residues. The V segment lost 6 bases and the J segment 2 bases; nucleotides outside the gene matches: 5. The CDR3 here is CASRGGQGPYEQYF. The DNA for the CDR3 is TGTGCCAGCAGGGGGGGACAGGGCCCCTACGAGCAGTACTTC.

CDR3 sequence: CASTLAGVGDTQYF. In DNA, the CDR3 is TGTGCCAGCACCCTAGCGGGAGTTGGGGATACGCAGTATTTT. This rearrangement joins TRBV6-6 to TRBJ2-3; 10 bases are shared with TRBD2. Germline-derived CDR1 and CDR2 are MNHNY and SVGAGI (reference sequence). This CDR3 is 14 amino acids long. Trimming took 7 bases from V and 6 from J; bases not matched to a gene: 7.

V and J are TRBV29-1 and TRBJ1-2; no definite D call. V was cut by 4 bases and J by 4 bases, with 13 bases left in between. Germline V lookup: CDR1 SQVTM, CDR2 ANQGSEA. The CDR3 has 13 amino acids. The CDR3 DNA reads TGCAGCGTTGGCCAGTCTGCCCTCTATGGCTACACCTTC. Encoded protein: CSVGQSALYGYTF.

This chain uses TRBV4-1 with TRBJ1-1; D remains ambiguous. Trimming shortened V by 4 bases and J by 1 base, and 10 bases separated the two germline ends. The V gene's germline CDR1 is MGHRA and CDR2 YSYEKL. There are 14 residues in the CDR3. CDR3 amino acids: CASSLTSGNTEAFF. CDR3 nucleotides: TGCGCCAGCAGCCTTACATCTGGGAACACTGAAGCTTTCTTT.

V and J are TRBV11-2 and TRBJ2-3; 8 bases agree with TRBD1. The V and J ends lost 5 bases and 1 base, in that order; junction bases with no gene match: 8. Germline V gene sequence: CDR1 SGHAT, CDR2 FQNNGV. This CDR3 is 16 amino acids long. CDR3 in amino acids: CASSRIKTGGTDTQYF. CDR3 DNA: TGTGCCAGCAGCCGGATAAAGACAGGGGGCACAGATACGCAGTATTTT. Supplemented by reference TRBV11-2 and TRBJ2-3, the full variable domain reads EAGVAQSPRYKIIEKRQSVAFWCNPISGHATLYWYQQILGQGPKLLIQFQNNGVVDDSQLPKDRFSAERLKGVDSTLKIQPAKLEDSAVYLCASSRIKTGGTDTQYFGPGTRLTVL.

The V call is TRBV4-2, the J call TRBJ2-1; 13 bases fit TRBD2. The germline V gene has CDR1 LGHNA and CDR2 YNFKEQ. The CDR3 contains 17 residues. With V trimmed by 0 bases and J by 8 bases, 7 bases remained unmatched. DNA of the CDR3: TGTGCCAGCAGCCAAGATTTGACTAGCGGGGGGATCCATGAGCAGTTCTTC. The encoded protein is CASSQDLTSGGIHEQFF.

About this clone: The same CDR3 can be traced to other DNA sequences in this sample. This sequence joins TRBV7-9 and TRBJ1-2; tentatively, D is TRBD1 (6 bases). The germline gives CDR1 SEHNR, CDR2 FQNEAQ (reference sequence). V lost 3 bases, J lost 6 bases, and 8 bases lay in between. The CDR3 totals 12 residues. The CDR3 DNA reads TGTGCCAGCAGCTTCAACAGGGATGGCTACACCTTC. Translated: CASSFNRDGYTF.

The chain uses TRBV29-1 and TRBJ2-3; TRBD2 matches 8 bases. J was trimmed by 2 bases and V by 7 bases; bases with no gene match: 8. The CDR3 extends over 14 amino acids. Germline loops: CDR1 SQVTM, CDR2 ANQGSEA. CDR3 in amino acids: CSGQLAAATDTQYF. The CDR3 coding sequence is TGCAGCGGCCAACTAGCGGCGGCCACAGATACGCAGTATTTT.

The chain is built from TRBV6-6 and TRBJ2-1; D may be TRBD1 (6 bases). The ends were cut back, 6 bases at V and 5 bases at J, with 14 bases in the middle. This CDR3 is 14 amino acids long. The germline gives CDR1 MNHNY, CDR2 SVGAGI (reference sequence). CDR3 bases: TGTGCCAGCAGGAAACAGGGCGCGGACAATGAGCAGTTCTTC. It translates to CASRKQGADNEQFF.

The V and J genes are TRBV5-1 and TRBJ1-5; 8 nucleotides match TRBD1. Per the germline V gene, CDR1 is SGHRS and CDR2 is YFSETQ. This CDR3 has 17 amino acids. Trimming at V came to 0 bases and at J to 4 bases, leaving 9 bases not matched to a gene. The CDR3 DNA reads as TGCGCCAGCAGCTTGGGACCTGGACAGGGCCCTAATCAGCCCCAGCATTTT. Translating gives CASSLGPGQGPNQPQHF.

This chain uses TRBV27 with TRBJ2-2; TRBD2 matches at 8 bases. Germline V gene data show CDR1 as MNHEY and CDR2 as SMNVEV (reference sequence). This CDR3 has 13 amino acids. The ends lost 5 bases at V and 13 bases at J; junction bases unmatched: 9. The CDR3 DNA follows: TGTGCCAGCAGTCCTCTCGGGGGGGGGTGGCTGTTTTTT. Protein sequence: CASSPLGGGWLFF.

With regard to this clone: The sample holds other DNA sequences that translate to the same CDR3. The gene calls are TRBV18 and TRBJ1-5, with 11 bases lining up with TRBD1. Germline values: CDR1 KGHSH, CDR2 LQKENI. This CDR3 has 17 residues. V shed 2 bases, J shed 0 bases, and the junction held 3 bases outside the gene matches. For the CDR3, the DNA is TGTGCCAGCTCACCAGGACAGGGGGCTTATAGCAATCAGCCCCAGCATTTT. Amino acid sequence: CASSPGQGAYSNQPQHF.

The chain links TRBV4-2 to TRBJ1-3; 9 bases match TRBD1. Germline V CDR1 and CDR2: LGHNA, YNFKEQ. V trimming: 1 base; J trimming: 4 bases; junction bases outside the gene matches: 5. CDR3 length: 16 residues. The CDR3 DNA reads TGTGCCAGCAGCCAAGCACAGGGACAGGGAGGAAACACCATATATTTT. Its translation: CASSQAQGQGGNTIYF.

V usage is TRBV18 and J usage is TRBJ2-3; TRBD2 agrees at 9 bases. In germline, CDR1 is KGHSH, CDR2 LQKENI. The CDR3 covers 18 residues. The V gene end was trimmed by 0 bases and the J gene end by 7 bases; junction bases not matched to a gene: 14. The CDR3 bases are TGTGCCAGCTCACCACCGGCTAGCGGGGTAATGTTCGAGCATACGCAGTATTTT. This gives the protein CASSPPASGVMFEHTQYF.